The 18 T cell receptor beta chains below were found in one sample sequenced in a study of breast tumors, draining lymph nodes, adjacent tissues. Breast cancer patients provided tissue from their axillary draining lymph nodes. TCRdb reprocessed the multiplex PCR reads via MiXCR and lists one record per CDR3 protein. The sample comprises 200,000 to 250,000 distinct CDR3 sequences, nearly 35% of which are singletons, and 3% to 4% rests with the top ten. Material: axillary lymph node tissue. These receptors originate from a female donor with breast cancer. Some clones in this sample may be carry-over from other donors' samples.

This clonotype was observed many times. J is TRBJ1-5 and V is TRBV6-4; D is unclear. The V gene lost 2 bases and the J gene lost 6 bases, with 14 bases spanning the gap. CDR3 length: 15 amino acids. Looked up from germline, CDR1 is MRHNA and CDR2 is SNTAGT. The CDR3, as DNA: TGTGCCAGCAGTGACAATTTGACAAAGGGTCAGCCCCAGCATTTT. It encodes CASSDNLTKGQPQHF.

This clonotype was observed at least ten times. V gene TRBV5-1 combines with J gene TRBJ1-3; D remains ambiguous. V lost 0 bases to trimming and J lost 1 base, with 11 bases between them. The germline CDR1 and CDR2 sequences are SGHRS and YFSETQ. The length of the CDR3 is 16 residues. The CDR3 DNA follows: TGCGCCAGCAGCTTGGGGCCCGACGGTTCTGGAAACACCATATATTTT. Its protein product is CASSLGPDGSGNTIYF.

This clonotype was seen ten or more times. The chain carries TRBV24-1 and TRBJ2-1; TRBD2 matches 11 bases. J was trimmed by 4 bases and V by 1 base; bases with no gene match: 2. In germline, CDR1 is KGHDR, CDR2 SFDVKD. The CDR3 covers 16 residues. This chain's CDR3 is CATSDFTSGGYNEQFF. CDR3 coding DNA: TGTGCCACCAGTGATTTCACTAGCGGGGGTTACAATGAGCAGTTCTTC.

In its sample, this clonotype was seen many times. The chain carries TRBV11-2 and TRBJ2-7; weak D call: TRBD2 (6 bases). Trimming removed 5 bases from V and 2 bases from J, with 13 bases in between. CDR3 length: 14 amino acids. The germline CDR1 and CDR2 sequences are SGHAT and FQNNGV. The CDR3 region is CASSRTRGTYEQYF. DNA of the CDR3: TGTGCCAGCAGCCGGACTCGGGGGACCTACGAGCAGTACTTC. Full variable domain (remainder filled in from reference TRBV11-2 and TRBJ2-7): EAGVAQSPRYKIIEKRQSVAFWCNPISGHATLYWYQQILGQGPKLLIQFQNNGVVDDSQLPKDRFSAERLKGVDSTLKIQPAKLEDSAVYLCASSRTRGTYEQYFGPGTRLTVT.

This clonotype appeared many times. The V and J genes are TRBV4-2 and TRBJ2-7; TRBD2 agrees at 7 bases. Germline loops: CDR1 LGHNA, CDR2 YNFKEQ. There are 15 residues in the CDR3. V shed 4 bases, J shed 0 bases, and the junction held 6 bases outside the gene matches. CDR3 coding DNA: TGTGCCAGCAGCCGAGGGGAGGGGTTCTCCTACGAGCAGTACTTC. Translated: CASSRGEGFSYEQYF.

This clonotype occurred many times. The V call is TRBV29-1, the J call TRBJ2-3; D not certain. The CDR3 extends over 14 amino acids. V was cut by 4 bases and J by 6 bases, with 17 bases left in between. CDR1 and CDR2 from the germline V gene are SQVTM and ANQGSEA. The CDR3 spells CSVVTRRAEDTQYF. The CDR3 DNA is TGCAGCGTTGTCACCCGCCGCGCCGAGGATACGCAGTATTTT.

Many counts were recorded for this clonotype. The chain joins TRBV18 to TRBJ2-6; possibly TRBD2 for D (6 bases). V lost 5 bases, J lost 3 bases, and 11 bases lay in between. Germline CDR1 KGHSH, CDR2 LQKENI. The CDR3 has 15 amino acids. DNA of the CDR3: TGTGCCAGCTCAACCGGGACTCTTGGGGCCAACGTCCTGACTTTC. Translated, it gives CASSTGTLGANVLTF.

In regard to this clonotype: A read error is possible here, since a much larger clone lies one base away. This chain connects TRBV9 to TRBJ2-7; D assignment may be TRBD1 or TRBD2 (5 bases each). V dropped 4 bases and J dropped 2 bases, with 16 bases sitting between them. Germline CDR1 SGDLS, CDR2 YYNGEE. CDR3 size: 15 residues. The CDR3: CASSRGTAIPYEQYF. CDR3 nucleotides: TGTGCCAGCAGCCGAGGGACGGCAATTCCCTACGAGCAGTACTTC.

The CDR3 loop is CSARGPLSSPLHF. In DNA, the CDR3 is TGCAGTGCGAGGGGCCCCCTTAGTTCACCCCTCCACTTT. V is TRBV20-1 and J is TRBJ1-6; TRBD1 is a possible D gene (5 bases). Germline lookup yields CDR1 DFQATT and CDR2 SNEGSKA (reference sequence). There are 13 residues in the CDR3. V lost 6 bases to trimming and J lost 9 bases, with 15 bases between them.

This chain joins TRBV6-6 and TRBJ2-2; 7 bases agree with TRBD1. V lost 8 bases and J lost 5; bases outside the gene matches: 5. Germline CDR1 MNHNY, CDR2 SVGAGI (reference sequence). The CDR3 spans 13 residues. The CDR3 DNA reads as TGTGCCAGCGGTGACAGGGCAACCGGGGAGCTGTTTTTT. Its translation: CASGDRATGELFF.

V and J are TRBV27 and TRBJ1-6; 8 bases map to TRBD1. The CDR3 is made up of 16 amino acids. Germline CDR1 MNHEY, CDR2 SMNVEV (reference sequence). The V segment lost 0 bases and the J segment 7 bases; nucleotides outside the gene matches: 5. The CDR3 sequence is CASSLSDRARNSPLHF. The CDR3 DNA sequence: TGTGCCAGCAGTTTATCGGACAGGGCGCGGAATTCACCCCTCCACTTT.

For this clonotype: A much larger clone lies a single base off, so this may be a read error. The gene calls are TRBV11-2 and TRBJ2-2; D is ambiguous. This CDR3 has 16 residues. CDR1 SGHAT and CDR2 FQNNGV come from the germline V gene. The CDR3 sequence is CASSLGTLTVTRELFF. The CDR3 DNA reads TGTGCCAGCAGCTTAGGGACCTTAACGGTCACCAGGGAGCTGTTTTTT. Looking up the rest from reference TRBV11-2 and TRBJ2-2 gives the full variable domain: EAGVAQSPRYKIIEKRQSVAFWCNPISGHATLYWYQQILGQGPKLLIQFQNNGVVDDSQLPKDRFSAERLKGVDSTLKIQPAKLEDSAVYLCASSLGTLTVTRELFFGEGSRLTVL.

This clonotype was found a few times. The chain is built from TRBV7-2 and TRBJ2-5, with 7 bases identical to TRBD2. Trimming removed 2 bases from V and 5 bases from J; junction bases left unmatched: 11. CDR3 length: 16 residues. Germline V gene sequence: CDR1 SGHTA, CDR2 FQGNSA. CDR3 in DNA: TGTGCCAGCAGCTTATCCCGGACTAGACTGGCGGAGACCCAGTACTTC. This sequence encodes CASSLSRTRLAETQYF.

This clonotype was observed many times. The chain uses TRBV20-1 and TRBJ2-5; D not certain. In germline, CDR1 is DFQATT, CDR2 SNEGSKA (reference sequence). The CDR3 runs 14 residues. Trimming removed 3 bases from V and 1 base from J, with 12 bases in between. In DNA, the CDR3 is TGCAGTGCTAGTCAACCGGTCAGCCAAGAGACCCAGTACTTC. Protein: CSASQPVSQETQYF.

In regard to this clonotype: The missing conserved phenylalanine or tryptophan at the end of this CDR3 makes a read error likely. The DNA is omitted, as the CDR3 cannot be located on it reliably, and the CDR3 follows TCRdb's listing. CDR3 loop: CASSLVWRTG. The J gene is TRBJ1-4, the V gene TRBV5-6; no check of the table's D call, TRBD1, against the DNA was made. Per germline, CDR1 SGHDT and CDR2 YYEEEE. The CDR3 contains 10 residues when both ends are counted.

The chain recombines TRBV28 with TRBJ2-7, with 7 bases matching TRBD2. V lost 5 bases to trimming and J lost 6 bases; unmatched junction nucleotides: 16. CDR1 MDHEN and CDR2 SYDVKM come from the germline V gene. The CDR3 is 16 amino acids. CDR3 DNA sequence: TGTGCCAGCAGTCCCCAGGGAGCGGGGTTAACAGGCGAGCAGTACTTC. This sequence encodes CASSPQGAGLTGEQYF.

This clonotype was seen ten or more times. V is TRBV20-1 and J is TRBJ1-4; 8 bases align to TRBD1. The CDR3 consists of 15 residues. Trimming removed 0 bases from V and 3 bases from J; junction bases left unmatched: 3. Germline assignment: CDR1 DFQATT and CDR2 SNEGSKA (reference sequence). The CDR3 region is CSAREPTGANEKLFF. DNA for the CDR3: TGCAGTGCTAGAGAACCGACAGGGGCTAATGAAAAACTGTTTTTT.

About this clonotype: This may come from a read error, since a much larger clone is one base off. The chain has TRBV2 and TRBJ2-5, with D possibly TRBD1 on 5 matching bases. Germline loops: CDR1 SNHLY, CDR2 FYNNEI. The CDR3 sequence is 15 residues long. Trimming shortened V by 5 bases and J by 11 bases, and 24 bases separated the two germline ends. CDR3 sequence reads: CASSLGRGSYNEQYF. The CDR3 nucleotides are TGTGCCAGCAGTTTGGGAAGGGGTTCCTACAATGAGCAGTACTTC.